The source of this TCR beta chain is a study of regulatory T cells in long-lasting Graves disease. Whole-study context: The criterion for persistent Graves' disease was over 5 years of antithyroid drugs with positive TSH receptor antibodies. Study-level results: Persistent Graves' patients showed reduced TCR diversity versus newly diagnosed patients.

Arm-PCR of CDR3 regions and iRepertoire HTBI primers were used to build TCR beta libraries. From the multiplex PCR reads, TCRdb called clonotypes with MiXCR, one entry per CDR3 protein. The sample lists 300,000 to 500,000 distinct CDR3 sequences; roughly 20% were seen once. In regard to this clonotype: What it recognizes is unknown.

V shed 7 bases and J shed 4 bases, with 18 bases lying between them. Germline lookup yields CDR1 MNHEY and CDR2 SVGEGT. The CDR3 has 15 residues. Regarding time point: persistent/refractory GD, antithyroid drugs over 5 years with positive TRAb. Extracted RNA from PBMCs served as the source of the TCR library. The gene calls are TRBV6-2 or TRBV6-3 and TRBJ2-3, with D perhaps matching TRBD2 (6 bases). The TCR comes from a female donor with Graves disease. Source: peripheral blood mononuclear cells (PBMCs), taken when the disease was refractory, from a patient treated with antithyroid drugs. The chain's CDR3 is CASNSGIGPADTQYF. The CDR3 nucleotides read TGTGCCAGCAATAGCGGCATCGGGCCGGCAGATACGCAGTATTTT.